This TCR beta chain was found in a study of T cell repertoires in ileal Crohn's disease. Across the whole study: Median disease duration was roughly 8.5 years; approximately 32% smoked at surgery. Every patient was operated on for stricturing (about 60%) or penetrating (about 40%) complications. Broader study findings: Sorted CD8 T cells held more high-frequency clones than CD4.

The CDR3 loop spans 15 amino acids. Germline trimming cut 7 bases from V and 5 bases from J; bases unmatched to any gene: 8. CDR1 and CDR2 (germline): SNHLY, FYNNEI. Points on this clone: The antigen is undetermined.

About 500 nanograms of biopsy DNA per sample underwent TCRB immunosequencing. The table came from immunoSEQ multiplex PCR; TCRdb's copy has only in-frame clones and leaves some out. The sample includes 30,000 to 35,000 clones, just under 80% of them seen just once. The sequencing input was ileal tissue. The sequence derives from an adult with Crohn's disease. V is TRBV2 and J is TRBJ2-7, with 13 positions matching TRBD2. The CDR3 protein is CASKTELAGGHEQYF. The CDR3 DNA reads TGTGCCAGCAAAACCGAACTAGCGGGGGGGCACGAGCAGTACTTC. The whole variable domain, remainder taken from reference TRBV2 and TRBJ2-7, is EPEVTQTPSHQVTQMGQEVILRCVPISNHLYFYWYRQILGQKVEFLVSFYNNEISEKSEIFDDQFSVERPDGSNFTLKIRSTKLEDSAMYFCASKTELAGGHEQYFGPGTRLTVT.